The 5 T cell receptor beta chains given below trace back to one sample, sequenced in a study of cytomegalovirus exposure and HLA in healthy donors. Sequenced by immunoSEQ multiplex PCR; TCRdb stores in-frame clones only, minus some. The sample has 130,000 to 150,000 clones; around 88% are singletons. The sample consisted of PBMCs. These receptors were obtained from a woman between 18 and 29 years old in good health and CMV-seropositive.

This rearrangement joins TRBV9 to TRBJ1-3, with 7 bases matching TRBD1. This CDR3 has 15 residues. Per the germline V gene, CDR1 is SGDLS and CDR2 is YYNGEE. V lost 4 bases and J lost 0; bases outside the gene matches: 4. CDR3 amino acids: CASSTRTGSGNTIYF. DNA of the CDR3: TGTGCCAGCAGCACCCGGACAGGCTCTGGAAACACCATATATTTT. Full variable domain (outside the CDR3, taken from reference TRBV9 and TRBJ1-3): DSGVTQTPKHLITATGQRVTLRCSPRSGDLSVYWYQQSLDQGLQFLIQYYNGEERAKGNILERFSAQQFPDLHSELNLSSLELGDSALYFCASSTRTGSGNTIYFGEGSWLTVV.

The chain combines TRBV12-5 with TRBJ2-1; 12 positions match TRBD2. This CDR3 has 15 amino acids. Unmatched junction bases numbered 4, after V lost 4 bases and J lost 6 bases. Germline CDR1 reads LGHNT; CDR2 reads FRNRAP. The CDR3 sequence is CASGSGLAGPNEQFF. As DNA, the CDR3 is TGTGCTAGTGGTTCGGGACTAGCGGGCCCCAATGAGCAGTTCTTC.

This chain uses TRBV7-8 with TRBJ1-1, with D tentatively TRBD1 (6 bases). This CDR3 has 15 amino acids. Trimming cost V 2 bases and J 0 bases, with 10 bases left between them. Germline CDR1 is SGHVS and CDR2 is FQNEAQ. Written as DNA, the CDR3 is TGTGCCAGCAGCTTAATGGGACAAGTGAACACTGAAGCTTTCTTT. Amino acid sequence: CASSLMGQVNTEAFF.

The V and J genes are TRBV11-2 and TRBJ1-5; D is unclear. This CDR3 region has 13 residues. Germline CDR1 reads SGHAT; CDR2 reads FQNNGV. The V end was cut by 1 base, the J end by 6 bases, with 7 bases between. The CDR3 nucleotides read TGTGCCAGCAGCTTAGGGGCGCGTCAGCCCCAGCATTTT. It codes for CASSLGARQPQHF.

This clone was counted a few times. The CDR3 is CASSLAWGPTEAFF. The CDR3 bases are TGTGCCAGCAGTTTAGCGTGGGGCCCTACTGAAGCTTTCTTT. The chain carries TRBV28 and TRBJ1-1, with D perhaps TRBD1 (5 bases). V lost 2 bases and J lost 5, with 12 bases in between. This CDR3 spans 14 amino acids. Germline CDR1 MDHEN, CDR2 SYDVKM. Full variable domain (missing parts from reference TRBV28 and TRBJ1-1): DVKVTQSSRYLVKRTGEKVFLECVQDMDHENMFWYRQDPGLGLRLIYFSYDVKMKEKGDIPEGYSVSREKKERFSLILESASTNQTSMYLCASSLAWGPTEAFFGQGTRLTVV.